Each of the 29 T cell receptor beta chains below was sequenced from the same sample in a study of blood T cells in healthy people across ages. A second about 6 to 12 cycle PCR used barcoded and J-beta primers. TCRdb ran MiXCR on the 5' RACE reads and lists one entry per CDR3 protein. The data contain 1.5 million to 2 million distinct CDR3 sequences, roughly 52% of them singletons. The sample taken for sequencing was blood. The receptor source for this set is a woman in her thirties or forties in good health.

Points on this clonotype: One end of the junction is discordant with germline, which a read error may explain. The chain recombines TRBV4-3 with TRBJ2-1; no reliable D call. CDR3 size: 12 residues. CDR1 is LGHNA, CDR2 YSLEER, per germline. Here the CDR3 reads CASSQAYNGQFF. DNA of the CDR3: TGCGCCAGCAGCCAAGCCTACAATGGGCAGTTCTTC.

The chain joins TRBV4-1 to TRBJ1-6; D remains ambiguous. Germline CDR1 and CDR2: MGHRA and YSYEKL. The CDR3 runs to 15 residues. The ends were cut back, 8 bases at V and 7 bases at J, with 18 bases in the middle. CDR3 nucleotide sequence: TGCGCCAGCGCCATCGCAGGCCTAACAAATTCACCCCTCCACTTT. Its translation: CASAIAGLTNSPLHF.

Concerning this clonotype itself: An end of the junction does not agree with germline; a read error may underlie this. This rearrangement joins TRBV6-5 to TRBJ1-6; the D is unclear. The CDR3 is 14 residues long. Germline V CDR1 and CDR2: MNHEY, SVGAGI. CDR3: CASSPDSYNSPPHF. As DNA, the CDR3 is TGTGCCAGCTCTCCGGACTCCTATAATTCACCCCCCCACTTT.

The chain couples TRBV6-5 to TRBJ1-2; no definite D call. The CDR3 spans 16 residues. Germline V lookup: CDR1 MNHEY, CDR2 SVGAGI. Deletions cut 0 bases from V and 2 bases from J, with 13 bases between. CDR3 protein: CASSYSMGNENYGYTF. CDR3 DNA: TGTGCCAGCAGTTACTCGATGGGAAACGAAAACTATGGCTACACCTTC.

In its sample, this clonotype was seen a few times. The CDR3 nucleotides read TGCAGTGCTAGAGATCGGGCAGGGGGCTATGGCTACACCTTC. This sequence encodes CSARDRAGGYGYTF. The chain uses TRBV20-1 and TRBJ1-2; TRBD1 agrees at 7 bases. V shed 0 bases and J 4 bases; nucleotides not matched to a gene: 5. Germline CDR1 DFQATT, CDR2 SNEGSKA (reference sequence). The CDR3 runs 14 residues.

The chain couples TRBV9 to TRBJ2-3, with unresolved D. Germline V lookup: CDR1 SGDLS, CDR2 YYNGEE. The CDR3 contains 12 residues. Trimming removed 0 bases at V and 8 bases at J, with 7 bases between. CDR3 amino acids: CASSVDAITQYF. In DNA form, the CDR3 reads TGTGCCAGCAGCGTAGACGCAATTACGCAGTATTTT.

There are a few counts of this clonotype. The genes are TRBV29-1 and TRBJ1-6, with 9 nucleotides matching TRBD1. J was trimmed by 6 bases and V by 6 bases; bases with no gene match: 3. Looked up from germline, CDR1 is SQVTM and CDR2 is ANQGSEA. The CDR3 is 13 amino acids. The chain's CDR3 is CSVLDRGNSPLHF. The CDR3, as DNA: TGCAGCGTCCTGGACAGGGGTAATTCACCCCTCCACTTT. Complete variable domain (other parts from reference TRBV29-1 and TRBJ1-6): SAVISQKPSRDICQRGTSLTIQCQVDSQVTMMFWYRQQPGQSLTLIATANQGSEATYESGFVIDKFPISRPNLTFSTLTVSNMSPEDSSIYLCSVLDRGNSPLHFGNGTRLTVT.

V usage is TRBV7-2 and J usage is TRBJ2-3; 8 bases line up with TRBD2. This CDR3 is built from 15 residues. The germline V gene encodes CDR1 SGHTA and CDR2 FQGNSA. Trimming cost V 3 bases and J 5 bases; bases outside gene matches: 7. The CDR3 DNA sequence: TGTGCCAGCAGCTTGGGGGGCGGGGGGCGAGATACGCAGTATTTT. Translation gives CASSLGGGGRDTQYF.

This clonotype was counted a few times. The rearrangement uses TRBV4-2 and TRBJ2-4, with 13 bases that match TRBD2. This CDR3 is built from 15 residues. J was trimmed by 7 bases and V by 3 bases; bases with no gene match: 3. Germline CDR1 reads LGHNA; CDR2 reads YNFKEQ. CDR3 amino acids: CASSHPTSGGNIQYF. CDR3 in DNA: TGTGCCAGCAGCCACCCGACTAGCGGGGGGAACATTCAGTACTTC.

This clonotype is a singleton in its sample. The rearrangement links TRBV11-2 to TRBJ2-3, with TRBD1 identical over 8 bases. The junction had 8 bases not matched to a gene; V was cut back by 5 bases and J by 7 bases. The CDR3 extends over 14 amino acids. Germline-derived CDR1 and CDR2 are SGHAT and FQNNGV. Here the CDR3 reads CASSQGQAGYTQYF. The CDR3 DNA reads as TGTGCCAGCAGCCAGGGACAGGCGGGATATACGCAGTATTTT.

The chain has TRBV3-1 and TRBJ1-2; no firm D call. Germline V gene sequence: CDR1 LGHDT, CDR2 YNNKEL (reference sequence). The CDR3 length is 15 residues. Trimming cost V 4 bases and J 4 bases, with 16 bases left between them. This CDR3 is CASSPGGRPGYGYTF. The CDR3 nucleotides are TGTGCCAGCAGCCCGGGAGGGAGGCCAGGCTATGGCTACACCTTC.

The J gene is TRBJ2-5, the V gene TRBV7-2; D possibly corresponds to TRBD1 (6 bases). The germline V gene has CDR1 SGHTA and CDR2 FQGNSA. Trimming stripped 2 bases from V and 1 base from J, with 14 bases between. The length of the CDR3 is 16 residues. CDR3 residues: CASSLQAGVGQETQYF. CDR3 bases: TGTGCCAGCAGCTTACAAGCAGGGGTCGGCCAAGAGACCCAGTACTTC.

This clonotype was picked up a small number of times. The gene calls are TRBV20-1 and TRBJ2-7; possible D gene TRBD2, 5 bases. The germline CDR1 and CDR2 sequences are DFQATT and SNEGSKA (reference sequence). Trimming took off 3 bases at V and 2 bases at J, with 20 bases between the two ends. This CDR3 has 16 amino acids. The CDR3 nucleotides read TGCAGTGCTAGTGGACCCTCAGGACTGTTTCCCTACGAGCAGTACTTC. Translating gives CSASGPSGLFPYEQYF.

The chain employs TRBV6-1 and TRBJ1-4; 10 nucleotides align to TRBD1. Germline CDR1 reads MNHNS; CDR2 reads SASEGT. V shed 5 bases, J shed 7 bases, and the junction held 13 bases outside the gene matches. The CDR3 totals 17 residues. For the CDR3, the DNA is TGTGCCAGCAGTCCACCTCGGACAGGGGGACGGGTTGAAAAACTGTTTTTT. Translated, it gives CASSPPRTGGRVEKLFF.

This clonotype was found a few times. The chain employs TRBV6-6 and TRBJ2-7; D might be TRBD1 or TRBD2, each matching 5 bases. Trimming removed 7 bases from V and 8 bases from J, with 15 bases in between. The CDR3 totals 12 residues. Germline V gives CDR1 MNHNY, CDR2 SVGAGI (reference sequence). The chain's CDR3 is CASTQRGIKQYF. Written as DNA, the CDR3 is TGTGCCAGCACACAGAGGGGTATCAAGCAGTACTTC.

This chain uses TRBV3-1 with TRBJ2-2, with a possible D match to TRBD2 (5 bases). The V end was cut by 6 bases, the J end by 5 bases, with 16 bases between. This CDR3 spans 15 amino acids. Germline values: CDR1 LGHDT, CDR2 YNNKEL (reference sequence). The CDR3 coding sequence is TGTGCCAGCAGGCTTAGAGGGCTGGGGACCGGGGAGCTGTTTTTT. This translates into CASRLRGLGTGELFF.

This clonotype was picked up many times. The CDR3 nucleotides are TGCATCGGTCGCGGGGAAATCTCCTACGAGCAGTACTTC. Amino acid sequence: CIGRGEISYEQYF. The V call is TRBV20-1, the J call TRBJ2-7, with a tentative D call TRBD2 (6 bases). This CDR3 has 13 residues. Looked up from germline, CDR1 is DFQATT and CDR2 is SNEGSKA (reference sequence).

The genes are TRBV28 and TRBJ2-4; TRBD1 aligns across 8 bases. This CDR3 has 14 amino acids. Germline V CDR1 and CDR2: MDHEN, SYDVKM. V lost 4 bases to trimming and J lost 6 bases; unmatched junction nucleotides: 5. The CDR3 coding sequence is TGTGCCAGCAGTTATACAGGGGGAGGAAACATTCAGTACTTC. Protein: CASSYTGGGNIQYF.

This clonotype was counted once. Germline is not matched at one junction end, which may reflect a read error. The chain carries TRBV5-5 and TRBJ2-1; tentatively, D is TRBD1 (5 bases). The CDR3 loop spans 15 amino acids. The germline V gene has CDR1 SGHKS and CDR2 YYEKEE (reference sequence). The CDR3 spells CASEGAALPNNGQFF. The CDR3 region has the DNA TGTGCCAGCGAAGGGGCAGCGTTGCCAAACAATGGGCAGTTCTTC.

This chain links TRBV6-6 with TRBJ2-5, with a possible D match to TRBD1 (8 bases). V lost 6 bases and J 5 bases, leaving 22 bases between the germline ends. The germline gives CDR1 MNHNY, CDR2 SVGAGI (reference sequence). The length of the CDR3 is 16 residues. In DNA, the CDR3 is TGTGCCAGCAGCAAGAATGTTGGACAGGGAGGGGAGACCCAGTACTTC. It encodes CASSKNVGQGGETQYF.

The V call is TRBV4-2, the J call TRBJ2-5; TRBD2 agrees at 9 bases. The ends lost 3 bases at V and 5 bases at J; junction bases unmatched: 7. Germline CDR1 LGHNA, CDR2 YNFKEQ. This CDR3 spans 15 amino acids. CDR3 DNA: TGTGCCAGCAGCCAGACTAGCGGCGGCCCGGAGACCCAGTACTTC. Translating it yields CASSQTSGGPETQYF.

The chain is built from TRBV6-5 and TRBJ2-7, with a possible D match to TRBD1 (5 bases). Trimming removed 6 bases from V and 7 bases from J, with 13 bases in between. The germline gives CDR1 MNHEY, CDR2 SVGAGI. The length of the CDR3 is 12 residues. CDR3 loop: CASSQGNNEQYF. CDR3 bases: TGTGCCAGCAGCCAGGGAAACAATGAGCAGTACTTC.

The chain combines TRBV5-4 with TRBJ2-1, with 8 nucleotides matching TRBD1. Germline CDR1 is SGHNT and CDR2 is YYREEE (reference sequence). CDR3 length equals 16 residues. J lost 3 bases, V lost 4 bases, and 9 bases had no gene match. CDR3 DNA: TGTGCCAGCAGCCCCCGGACAGGGTCAGACTACAATGAGCAGTTCTTC. This translates into CASSPRTGSDYNEQFF.

Comments on this clonotype: An end of the junction differs from the germline gene, which may be a read error. The V call is TRBV20-1, the J call TRBJ2-4; 10 bases are a match to TRBD1. CDR1 is DFQATT, CDR2 SNEGSKA, per germline (reference sequence). The CDR3 is made up of 14 amino acids. CDR3 DNA sequence: TGCAGTGCCTTTAGACAGGGGGCGAAAAGCATTCAGTACTTC. As protein: CSAFRQGAKSIQYF.

V gene TRBV7-9 combines with J gene TRBJ1-2, with 12 bases matching TRBD1. The CDR3 spans 15 residues. V shed 1 base and J 7 bases; nucleotides not matched to a gene: 4. The germline V gene has CDR1 SEHNR and CDR2 FQNEAQ (reference sequence). The CDR3 DNA reads TGTGCCAGCAGCTTAGGCGGGACAGGGGGCTGTGGCTACACCTTC. Amino acid sequence: CASSLGGTGGCGYTF.

This chain joins TRBV27 and TRBJ1-5; no firm D call. The CDR3 is 14 residues long. Between the trimmed V and J ends, which lost 6 bases and 3 bases, there was a span of 12 bases. Germline assignment: CDR1 MNHEY and CDR2 SMNVEV (reference sequence). The CDR3 bases are TGTGCCAGCAGCTATCGAGTCAACAATCAGCCCCAGCATTTT. Protein: CASSYRVNNQPQHF.

This clonotype was found many times. One end of the junction is discordant with germline, which a read error may explain. The V gene is TRBV7-2, the J gene TRBJ2-3, with 7 bases lining up with TRBD2. The length of the CDR3 is 14 residues. Germline V gene data show CDR1 as SGHTA and CDR2 as FQGNSA. The CDR3 loop reads CASSRGGSTDTQYF. The CDR3 nucleotides read TGCGCCAGCAGCCGCGGGGGATCCACAGATACGCAGTATTTT.

This clonotype was counted at least ten times. The chain employs TRBV9 and TRBJ2-3; 7 bases are a match to TRBD2. CDR1 is SGDLS, CDR2 YYNGEE, per germline. The V and J ends lost 4 bases and 0 bases, in that order; junction bases with no gene match: 8. The CDR3 totals 16 residues. CDR3 sequence reads: CASSPGTKGSTDTQYF. In nucleotides, the CDR3 is TGTGCCAGCAGCCCTGGGACTAAAGGTAGCACAGATACGCAGTATTTT.

The table lists this clonotype with a few counts. This rearrangement joins TRBV7-2 to TRBJ2-5, with D perhaps matching TRBD1 (6 bases). The length of the CDR3 is 16 residues. The germline CDR1 and CDR2 sequences are SGHTA and FQGNSA. V was trimmed by 4 bases and J by 4 bases, leaving 19 bases between them. The CDR3 bases are TGTGCCAGCAGCTACACCGGAGGCAGGGGTTCAGAGACCCAGTACTTC. As protein: CASSYTGGRGSETQYF.